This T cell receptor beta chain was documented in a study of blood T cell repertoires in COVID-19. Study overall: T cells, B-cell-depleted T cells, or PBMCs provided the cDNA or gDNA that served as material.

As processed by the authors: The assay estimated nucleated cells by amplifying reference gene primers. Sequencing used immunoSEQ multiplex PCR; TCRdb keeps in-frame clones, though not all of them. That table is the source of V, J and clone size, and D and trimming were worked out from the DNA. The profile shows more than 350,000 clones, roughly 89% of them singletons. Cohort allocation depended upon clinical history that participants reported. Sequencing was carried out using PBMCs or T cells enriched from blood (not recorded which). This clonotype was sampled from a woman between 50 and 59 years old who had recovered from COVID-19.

CDR3 loop: CASSLGREGGYGYTF. DNA for the CDR3: TGTGCCAGCAGCTTAGGAAGGGAGGGAGGCTATGGCTACACCTTC. The chain has TRBV7-9 and TRBJ1-2; D remains unclear. Germline V CDR1 and CDR2: SEHNR, FQNEAQ (reference sequence). The length of the CDR3 is 15 residues. The ends were cut back, 1 base at V and 4 bases at J, with 13 bases in the middle.